The T cell receptor (beta chain) described here comes from a study of OX40 agonist ivuxolimab in advanced cancers. Study conclusions and caveats: The mean number of expanded clones was higher in CD8+ T cells than in CD4+.

Profiling relied on immunoSEQ multiplex PCR, and the TCRdb table lists in-frame clones only, not all of them. The table shows 53,000 or so clones, with about 77% occurring only once. About this clone itself: Its specificity is unknown.

J gave up 7 bases and V 5 bases, and 8 bases lay outside the gene matches. Germline CDR1 SGHNT, CDR2 YENEEA. This CDR3 is 17 amino acids long. This receptor was identified in an adult with an advanced solid tumor such as melanoma, head and neck, liver or kidney cancer. This chain uses TRBV11-3 with TRBJ2-2; the match to TRBD2 covers 15 bases. Here the sequenced sample was CD4+ or CD8+ T cells sorted from blood, taken in a trial of the OX40 agonist ivuxolimab. In DNA, the CDR3 is TGTGCCAGCAGCGGGGGACTAGCGGGAGGATTTCTCGGGGAGCTGTTTTTT. This codes for CASSGGLAGGFLGELFF.